The 7 T cell receptor beta chains below were found in one sample sequenced in a study of cytomegalovirus exposure and HLA in healthy donors. Primers: 60 Vbeta forward and 13 Jbeta reverse. Generated by immunoSEQ multiplex PCR, the TCRdb table keeps only in-frame clones and is missing some. The profile shows approximately 220,000 clones, roughly 80% of them singletons. The sample consisted of PBMCs. These receptors all stem from a man aged 40-49 years in good health and CMV-seronegative.

This chain uses TRBV18 with TRBJ2-5, with D possibly TRBD1 on 6 matching bases. Trimming took off 3 bases at V and 5 bases at J, with 13 bases between the two ends. Germline V CDR1 and CDR2: KGHSH, LQKENI. This CDR3 is 14 amino acids long. CDR3 amino acids: CASSPDRIGETQYF. CDR3 DNA: TGTGCCAGCTCACCCGACAGGATAGGGGAGACCCAGTACTTC.

The CDR3 DNA reads TGTGCCAGCAGCTTCGGGCGACAGGCACAGGAGCAGTTCTTC. Its translation is CASSFGRQAQEQFF. The genes are TRBV5-6 and TRBJ2-1, with D perhaps TRBD1 (6 bases). The CDR3 length is 14 residues. The germline V and J ends were trimmed by 2 bases and 10 bases, with 16 bases remaining between them. Germline V gene sequence: CDR1 SGHDT, CDR2 YYEEEE.

This clone was found a few times. The CDR3 here is CASSGGSSTDTQYF. The DNA for the CDR3 is TGTGCCAGCTCGGGCGGGTCTAGCACAGATACGCAGTATTTT. The chain uses TRBV2 and TRBJ2-3, with D perhaps matching TRBD2 (5 bases). The germline gives CDR1 SNHLY, CDR2 FYNNEI. The germline V and J ends were trimmed by 8 bases and 0 bases, with 12 bases remaining between them. The CDR3 is made up of 14 amino acids.

The chain carries TRBV27 and TRBJ2-5, with TRBD2 as a possible D gene (5 bases). Germline V CDR1 and CDR2: MNHEY, SMNVEV (reference sequence). The CDR3 has 14 amino acids. Deletions cut 6 bases from V and 2 bases from J, with 13 bases between. Written as DNA, the CDR3 is TGTGCCAGCAGGGGCAATAGAGGGCAAGAGACCCAGTACTTC. Translated: CASRGNRGQETQYF.

The chain recombines TRBV10-2 with TRBJ2-5; D might be TRBD2 (5 bases). Germline-derived CDR1 and CDR2 are WSHSY and SAAADI. This CDR3 contains 16 residues. V was trimmed by 3 bases and J by 1 base, leaving 15 bases between them. The CDR3 is CASSELQDLFQETQYF. For the CDR3, the DNA is TGCGCCAGCAGTGAATTGCAGGACTTGTTCCAAGAGACCCAGTACTTC.

The chain is built from TRBV13 and TRBJ2-5; TRBD2 agrees at 11 bases. Per germline, CDR1 PRHDT and CDR2 FYEKMQ (reference sequence). The CDR3 is 17 amino acids. V shed 4 bases, J shed 2 bases, and the junction held 9 bases outside the gene matches. The CDR3 protein is CASSSSASGGRQETQYF. Written as DNA, the CDR3 is TGTGCCAGCAGCTCATCGGCTAGCGGGGGGCGACAAGAGACCCAGTACTTC. The full variable domain, with the rest looked up from reference TRBV13 and TRBJ2-5, is AAGVIQSPRHLIKEKRETATLKCYPIPRHDTVYWYQQGPGQDPQFLISFYEKMQSDKGSIPDRFSAQQFSDYHSELNMSSLELGDSALYFCASSSSASGGRQETQYFGPGTRLLVL.

There are a few counts of this clone. The chain combines TRBV5-1 with TRBJ1-4, with 9 bases that match TRBD1. CDR3 size: 16 residues. V dropped 4 bases and J dropped 2; count of bases not matched to a gene: 6. In germline, CDR1 is SGHRS, CDR2 YFSETQ. The CDR3 sequence: CASSVQGAPTNEKLFF. The CDR3 DNA reads as TGCGCCAGCAGCGTACAGGGGGCGCCTACTAATGAAAAACTGTTTTTT.